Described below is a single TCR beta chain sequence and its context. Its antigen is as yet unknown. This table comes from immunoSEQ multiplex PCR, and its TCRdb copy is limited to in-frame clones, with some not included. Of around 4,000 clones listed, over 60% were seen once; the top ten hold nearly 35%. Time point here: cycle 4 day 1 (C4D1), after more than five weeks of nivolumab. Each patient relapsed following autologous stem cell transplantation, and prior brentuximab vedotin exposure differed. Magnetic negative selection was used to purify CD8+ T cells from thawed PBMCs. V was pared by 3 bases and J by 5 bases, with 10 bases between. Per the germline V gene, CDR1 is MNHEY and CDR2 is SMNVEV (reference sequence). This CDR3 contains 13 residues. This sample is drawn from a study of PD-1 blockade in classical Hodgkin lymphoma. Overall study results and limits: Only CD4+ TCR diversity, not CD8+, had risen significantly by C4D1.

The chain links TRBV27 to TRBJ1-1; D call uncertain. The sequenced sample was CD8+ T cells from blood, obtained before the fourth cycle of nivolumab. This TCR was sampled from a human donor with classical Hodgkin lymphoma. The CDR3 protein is CASSFEWYTEAFF. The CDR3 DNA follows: TGTGCCAGCAGTTTCGAGTGGTATACTGAAGCTTTCTTT.